What follows are 11 T cell receptor beta chains derived from one specimen sequenced in a study of blood T cell repertoires in COVID-19. TCRdb keeps only in-frame clones here, not all; method: immunoSEQ multiplex PCR. The sample shows around 58,000 clones, 70% to 90% of them seen only once. Source material: PBMCs or T cells enriched from blood (not recorded which). The source of these receptors is a woman in her 40s who had recovered from COVID-19.

The gene calls are TRBV11-3 and TRBJ1-5; 7 positions agree with TRBD1. This CDR3 is built from 16 residues. V was pared by 0 bases and J by 7 bases, with 9 bases of the junction left unmatched. CDR1 and CDR2 from the germline V gene are SGHNT and YENEEA. The CDR3 DNA is TGTGCCAGCAGCTTAGATCGGCACAGGGGCGGCCAGCCCCAGCATTTT. Encoded protein: CASSLDRHRGGQPQHF.

The V gene is TRBV3-1 (or the pseudogene TRBV3-2), the J gene TRBJ2-5; D uncertain. CDR1 LGHDT and CDR2 YNNKEL come from the germline V gene (reference sequence). V was trimmed by 0 bases and J by 4 bases, leaving 6 bases between them. The CDR3 totals 13 residues. CDR3 sequence reads: CASSQDLTETQYF. The DNA for the CDR3 is TGTGCCAGCAGCCAAGATCTAACAGAGACCCAGTACTTC.

This sequence joins TRBV5-6 and TRBJ2-6; D ambiguous. Germline V gives CDR1 SGHDT, CDR2 YYEEEE. This CDR3 is built from 15 residues. Trimming pared 2 bases from V and 4 bases from J, leaving 10 bases between. DNA of the CDR3: TGTGCCAGCAGCTTTTGGGCCCTAGGGGCCAACGTCCTGACTTTC. Protein: CASSFWALGANVLTF.

As concerns this clone: One end of the junction does not line up with germline, which may come from a read error. The V gene is TRBV3-1 (or the pseudogene TRBV3-2), the J gene TRBJ1-4, with D possibly matching TRBD1 (6 bases). The V gene's germline CDR1 is LGHDT and CDR2 YNNKEL (reference sequence). The CDR3 runs to 13 residues. In nucleotides, the CDR3 is TGTGCCAGCAGCCAAGAACAGGGAGTCGAATTTCGTTTT. Amino acid sequence: CASSQEQGVEFRF.

This clone appeared once. The chain carries TRBV15 and TRBJ2-5, with D possibly TRBD1 on 6 matching bases. Germline V gives CDR1 LNHNV, CDR2 YYDKDF (reference sequence). V was cut by 3 bases and J by 4 bases, with 9 bases left in between. The CDR3 is made up of 13 amino acids. In nucleotides, the CDR3 is TGTGCCACCAGCAGTCCAGGGGTAGAGACCCAGTACTTC. It specifies CATSSPGVETQYF.

The rearrangement links TRBV19 to TRBJ2-7, with 7 bases that match TRBD1. Per the germline V gene, CDR1 is LNHDA and CDR2 is SQIVND (reference sequence). The CDR3 covers 14 residues. Trimming took 4 bases from V and 3 from J; bases not matched to a gene: 6. CDR3 DNA sequence: TGTGCCAGTAGTAGAGACAGGGAACTCTACGAGCAGTACTTC. It yields the protein CASSRDRELYEQYF.

The J gene is TRBJ1-2, the V gene TRBV19; D unresolved. The V and J ends lost 9 bases and 2 bases respectively, with 7 bases between them. This CDR3 comprises 11 residues. Germline-derived CDR1 and CDR2 are LNHDA and SQIVND (reference sequence). CDR3 amino acids: CASEVNYGYTF. The CDR3 DNA follows: TGTGCCAGCGAGGTGAACTATGGCTACACCTTC.

V is TRBV5-4 and J is TRBJ1-1; 8 bases are a match to TRBD1. Trimming cost V 4 bases and J 1 base; bases outside gene matches: 12. Per germline, CDR1 SGHNT and CDR2 YYREEE (reference sequence). The CDR3 sequence is 17 residues long. The CDR3: CASSPIGRGLRNTEAFF. The CDR3 DNA reads TGTGCCAGCAGCCCCATCGGCAGGGGGCTTAGGAACACTGAAGCTTTCTTT.

The V gene is TRBV5-1, the J gene TRBJ2-3; D may be TRBD1 (6 bases). The V and J ends lost 2 bases and 1 base respectively, with 14 bases between them. This CDR3 is 16 amino acids long. CDR1 SGHRS and CDR2 YFSETQ come from the germline V gene. CDR3 sequence: CASSLQGEGGTDTQYF. CDR3 sequence (DNA): TGCGCCAGCAGCTTACAGGGAGAGGGTGGCACAGATACGCAGTATTTT.

This chain connects TRBV6-2 or TRBV6-3 to TRBJ2-5, with D hard to call. Germline lookup yields CDR1 MNHEY and CDR2 SVGEGT. The CDR3 has 13 residues. V lost 5 bases and J 5 bases, leaving 12 bases between the germline ends. CDR3 sequence: CASSMTPRETQYF. Written as DNA, the CDR3 is TGTGCCAGCAGTATGACACCCCGGGAGACCCAGTACTTC.

The chain couples TRBV7-2 to TRBJ2-7; 9 nucleotides line up with TRBD2. The junction had 10 bases not matched to a gene; V was cut back by 5 bases and J by 5 bases. This CDR3 contains 15 residues. Looked up from germline, CDR1 is SGHTA and CDR2 is FQGNSA. This CDR3 is CASSLVGSGGNEQYF. CDR3 sequence (DNA): TGTGCCAGCAGCCTAGTGGGTAGCGGGGGTAACGAGCAGTACTTC.